What follows are 2 T cell receptor beta chains derived from one specimen sequenced in a study of PD-L1 blockade in urothelial cancer. TCRdb's table, derived via immunoSEQ multiplex PCR, lists solely in-frame clones and lacks some. The repertoire consists of more than 50,000 clones, with more than 65% occurring once and the leading ten covering about 4.5%. This specimen consisted of PBMCs, obtained around atezolizumab (anti-PD-L1) treatment. These receptors were collected from a man in his 70s with urothelial cancer.

The chain is built from TRBV5-4 and TRBJ1-1; 8 nucleotides align to TRBD1. The CDR3 is 15 residues long. Germline-derived CDR1 and CDR2 are SGHNT and YYREEE (reference sequence). The ends lost 1 base at V and 1 base at J; junction bases unmatched: 3. The CDR3 sequence: CASSLFDRGNTEAFF. The CDR3, as DNA: TGTGCCAGCAGCTTGTTCGACAGGGGGAACACTGAAGCTTTCTTT.

This rearrangement joins TRBV11-3 to TRBJ2-2, with TRBD2 matching 8 bases. The junction had 2 bases not matched to a gene; V was cut back by 5 bases and J by 0 bases. Germline V gene lookup returns CDR1 SGHNT and CDR2 YENEEA. The CDR3 extends over 15 amino acids. The CDR3 region has the DNA TGTGCCAGCAGCCCCGGGGGGGCGAACACCGGGGAGCTGTTTTTT. This codes for CASSPGGANTGELFF.